What follows are 20 T cell receptor beta chains derived from one specimen sequenced in a study of persistence of HIV-infected CD4 T cells (dated by TCRdb to the early 2020s). The sample's treatment or condition label, decoded: suppressive antiretroviral therapy. A pool of overlapping 15-mer peptides from HIV-1 Gag, at 1 ug per peptide per mL, was used to stimulate the cells. Responding CD4+ T cells were sorted on the basis of upregulation of both CD40 ligand and CD69. The immunoSEQ hsTCRB assay version 4, run in survey mode, was used to sequence TCRbeta repertoires from genomic DNA. TCRdb provides this immuneACCESS table in a form limited to in-frame rearrangements. Some clones are lacking; in checked studies, under half of them reflect an unresolved V gene, and why the rest are absent is not known. In this sample the table shows about 20,000 clones, 65% of which occur a single time. The leading ten clones occupy 1.5% to 2% of the sample.

No antigen is known for these receptors. The sample in question was CD4+ T cells sorted from PBMCs after approximately 19-hour stimulation, obtained from a patient who received antiretroviral therapy. This specimen's cell subset or site label, interpreted: CD40L+CD69+ CD4 T cells responding to HIV-1 Gag peptides. Every receptor here comes from an adult woman with HIV who was CMV-seropositive.

The rearrangement links TRBV19 to TRBJ2-1; 9 bases match TRBD2. The length of the CDR3 is 15 residues. V lost 3 bases to trimming and J lost 2 bases; unmatched junction nucleotides: 2. Germline V gene sequence: CDR1 LNHDA, CDR2 SQIVND (reference sequence). The CDR3 DNA is TGTGCCAGTAGTATGGCGGGGGGGCCCTACAATGAGCAGTTCTTC. It translates to CASSMAGGPYNEQFF.

The rearrangement uses TRBV28 and TRBJ2-5, with 8 positions matching TRBD1. In germline, CDR1 is MDHEN, CDR2 SYDVKM. CDR3 length equals 15 residues. Trimming took 6 bases from V and 5 from J; bases not matched to a gene: 11. CDR3 DNA: TGTGCCAGCAGCGCACAGGGGGGTCTCAGGGAGACCCAGTACTTC. Its translation is CASSAQGGLRETQYF.

The CDR3 DNA reads as TGTGCCAGCAGCTTCAACCGCCAAAGCACAGATACGCAGTATTTT. Residues: CASSFNRQSTDTQYF. The gene calls are TRBV5-6 and TRBJ2-3; D is unclear. Per the germline V gene, CDR1 is SGHDT and CDR2 is YYEEEE. There are 15 residues in the CDR3. The ends were cut back, 2 bases at V and 0 bases at J, with 10 bases in the middle.

This clone was observed a single time. Sequence at one end of the junction differs from germline and may be a read error. V usage is TRBV18 and J usage is TRBJ1-1; TRBD1 matches at 9 bases. Germline lookup yields CDR1 KGHSH and CDR2 LQKENI. The CDR3 extends over 13 amino acids. The CDR3 nucleotides are TGTGCCAACTCACGACAGGGGGACACTGAAGCTTTCTTT. Amino acid sequence: CANSRQGDTEAFF.

The chain has TRBV3-1 (or the pseudogene TRBV3-2) and TRBJ2-2; a weak D match, TRBD2 (5 bases). CDR1 is LGHDT, CDR2 YNNKEL, per germline (reference sequence). This CDR3 has 14 residues. The germline V and J ends were trimmed by 2 bases and 4 bases, with 8 bases remaining between them. The CDR3: CASSQPGVTGELFF. CDR3 sequence (DNA): TGTGCCAGCAGCCAACCCGGGGTCACCGGGGAGCTGTTTTTT.

Turning to this clone: Different DNA sequences within this sample yield the same CDR3. The chain links TRBV5-1 to TRBJ1-5, with D perhaps matching TRBD1 (5 bases). Germline CDR1 and CDR2: SGHRS and YFSETQ. Deletions cut 0 bases from V and 5 bases from J, with 6 bases between. The length of the CDR3 is 13 residues. CDR3 bases: TGCGCCAGCAGCTTGGGCAGGGATCAGCCCCAGCATTTT. Translating gives CASSLGRDQPQHF.

V gene TRBV6-5 combines with J gene TRBJ1-1; weak D call: TRBD1 (6 bases). Trimming took off 2 bases at V and 1 base at J, with 14 bases between the two ends. The CDR3 has 16 residues. The germline gives CDR1 MNHEY, CDR2 SVGAGI. The CDR3 DNA sequence: TGTGCCAGCAGTTACGCCCTCTGGACAGCGAACACTGAAGCTTTCTTT. It is translated as CASSYALWTANTEAFF.

This clone has just a few counts. The chain links TRBV30 to TRBJ1-6, with D tentatively TRBD1 (5 bases). Germline loops: CDR1 GTSNPN, CDR2 SVGIG (reference sequence). V was shortened by 2 bases and J by 7 bases, with 15 bases between the two germline ends. This CDR3 has 15 amino acids. CDR3 sequence (DNA): TGTGCCTGGAGTTGGGATACGGGGGAAAATTCACCCCTCCACTTT. Amino acids: CAWSWDTGENSPLHF.

The chain joins TRBV7-9 to TRBJ1-2, with no clear D. The CDR3 sequence is 17 residues long. In germline, CDR1 is SEHNR, CDR2 FQNEAQ (reference sequence). V gave up 0 bases and J gave up 6 bases, with 20 bases separating them. The CDR3 here is CASSLASAGLGQHGYTF. DNA of the CDR3: TGTGCCAGCAGCTTAGCCTCGGCGGGGTTGGGCCAACATGGCTACACCTTC. The full variable domain, completed using reference TRBV7-9 and TRBJ1-2, is DTGVSQNPRHKITKRGQNVTFRCDPISEHNRLYWYRQTLGQGPEFLTYFQNEAQLEKSRLLSDRFSAERPKGSFSTLEIQRTEQGDSAMYLCASSLASAGLGQHGYTFGSGTRLTVV.

The chain's CDR3 is CASSIDGATNTEAFF. The CDR3 DNA sequence: TGTGCCAGTAGTATAGATGGGGCCACGAACACTGAAGCTTTCTTT. The V gene is TRBV19, the J gene TRBJ1-1; a weak D match, TRBD1 (5 bases). Germline CDR1 reads LNHDA; CDR2 reads SQIVND (reference sequence). Trimming pared 0 bases from V and 1 base from J, leaving 9 bases between. This CDR3 is built from 15 residues. Variable domain in full (rest from reference TRBV19 and TRBJ1-1): DGGITQSPKYLFRKEGQNVTLSCEQNLNHDAMYWYRQDPGQGLRLIYYSQIVNDFQKGDIAEGYSVSREKKESFPLTVTSAQKNPTAFYLCASSIDGATNTEAFFGQGTRLTVV.

This clone was seen a handful of times. The gene calls are TRBV5-5 and TRBJ1-6; maybe TRBD1 (5 bases). The germline V gene encodes CDR1 SGHKS and CDR2 YYEKEE (reference sequence). V was trimmed by 2 bases and J by 9 bases, leaving 12 bases between them. CDR3 length equals 14 residues. CDR3 DNA sequence: TGTGCCAGCAGCTTCGACTCCGGGGGTTCACCCCTCCACTTT. Its translation: CASSFDSGGSPLHF.

The J gene is TRBJ2-3, the V gene TRBV3-1 (or the pseudogene TRBV3-2), with D perhaps matching TRBD2 (5 bases). Trimming left V 4 bases short and J 2 bases short, with 10 bases between. The CDR3 is 14 amino acids. Germline CDR1 LGHDT, CDR2 YNNKEL (reference sequence). The CDR3 DNA sequence: TGTGCCAGCAGCCTTAGGAGGTTCACAGATACGCAGTATTTT. Translated, it gives CASSLRRFTDTQYF.

This clone was detected only a few times. The chain has TRBV5-1 and TRBJ2-5; TRBD1 aligns across 7 bases. The germline V gene has CDR1 SGHRS and CDR2 YFSETQ. The CDR3 is made up of 15 amino acids. V lost 4 bases to trimming and J lost 5 bases; unmatched junction nucleotides: 11. CDR3 sequence: CASSLTPGTVETQYF. The DNA of the CDR3 is TGCGCCAGCAGCCTGACCCCCGGGACAGTGGAGACCCAGTACTTC.

The chain links TRBV4-2 to TRBJ2-5, with 14 bases lining up with TRBD2. There are 17 residues in the CDR3. The junction had 9 bases not matched to a gene; V was cut back by 4 bases and J by 5 bases. In germline, CDR1 is LGHNA, CDR2 YNFKEQ. The CDR3 DNA is TGTGCCAGCAGCCCGGGACTAGCGGGGGTCTCTGGGGAGACCCAGTACTTC. Protein sequence: CASSPGLAGVSGETQYF.

This clone was seen more than once but under ten times. The genes are TRBV2 and TRBJ1-1, with D maybe TRBD1 (6 bases). The germline V gene has CDR1 SNHLY and CDR2 FYNNEI. The CDR3 spans 14 residues. V was clipped by 10 bases and J by 3 bases, with 18 bases between them. Here the CDR3 reads CAIKTGNGDTEAFF. Written as DNA, the CDR3 is TGTGCCATCAAAACAGGGAATGGGGACACTGAAGCTTTCTTT.

There are a few counts of this clone. The chain uses TRBV5-1 and TRBJ2-2, with TRBD2 matching 9 bases. The CDR3 has 16 residues. Germline V lookup: CDR1 SGHRS, CDR2 YFSETQ. The J segment lost 2 bases and the V segment lost 4 bases, leaving 6 bases of the junction unmatched. CDR3 loop: CASSVKGLANTGELFF. CDR3 DNA: TGCGCCAGCAGCGTAAAGGGACTAGCCAACACCGGGGAGCTGTTTTTT.

As concerns this clone: The junction and the germline gene differ at one end; a read error may be behind it. V usage is TRBV7-7 and J usage is TRBJ2-3; D perhaps matches TRBD2 (7 bases). CDR1 is SSHAT and CDR2 is FNYEAQ in the germline V gene (reference sequence). This CDR3 has 14 residues. The CDR3 loop reads CASSLGGAPDTQYF. The CDR3 coding sequence is TGTGCTAGCAGCTTAGGGGGGGCTCCAGATACGCAGTATTTT. Variable domain in full (rest from reference TRBV7-7 and TRBJ2-3): GAGVSQSPRYKVTKRGQDVTLRCDPISSHATLYWYQQALGQGPEFLTYFNYEAQPDKSGLPSDRFSAERPEGSISTLTIQRTEQRDSAMYRCASSLGGAPDTQYFGPGTRLTVL.

Notes on this clone: The junction departs from germline at one end; a sequencing error may be responsible. The chain combines TRBV6-1 with TRBJ1-2, with D unresolved. Germline CDR1 is MNHNS and CDR2 is SASEGT. The CDR3 is 16 residues long. Here the CDR3 DNA reads TGTGCCAGCAGTGAAGCGAGTCACTCCTTTTCCTATGACTACACCTTC. Its translation: CASSEASHSFSYDYTF.

This chain connects TRBV5-1 to TRBJ2-5; 8 positions agree with TRBD1. V was clipped by 4 bases and J by 1 base; unmatched bases: 9. Germline V gene sequence: CDR1 SGHRS, CDR2 YFSETQ. The CDR3 is 16 amino acids. The CDR3 nucleotides are TGCGCCAGCAGCGTAACGGGGACAGGATTCCAAGAGACCCAGTACTTC. It encodes CASSVTGTGFQETQYF.

The chain joins TRBV24-1 to TRBJ1-5; no firm D call. This CDR3 has 16 amino acids. Germline lookup yields CDR1 KGHDR and CDR2 SFDVKD. Trimming left V 9 bases short and J 0 bases short, with 17 bases between. The chain's CDR3 is CATQKSSGYSNQPQHF. The CDR3 region has the DNA TGTGCCACCCAAAAAAGTTCCGGGTATAGCAATCAGCCCCAGCATTTT.